A single sample gave rise to the 25 T cell receptor beta chains below, sequenced in a study of CD8+ T cells in alopecia areata. Cell sorting was performed on pooled cutaneous lymph node cells with CD4, CD8alpha, NKG2D, NKG2ACE and other markers. Extracted RNA was reverse transcribed into cDNA, the sequencing template. TCRdb's copy holds only in-frame clones and misses some; the assay was immunoSEQ multiplex PCR. The sample holds about 270,000 clones, and no clone turns up only once. Input material: CD4+ T cells sorted from a lymph node. Every receptor here comes from a C3H/HeJ mouse with alopecia areata. These mice share the MHC haplotype H2-k.

With regard to this clone: The genes are named according to mouse. The sequenced fragment ends 4 residues before the CDR3 boundary, so the rest is inferred from the germline J gene. The same CDR3 can be traced to other DNA sequences in this sample. The J gene is TRBJ2-1, the V gene TRBV13-2; 9 bases are shared with TRBD2. The CDR3 runs to 13 residues. CDR1 NNHNN and CDR2 SYGAGS come from the germline V gene (reference sequence). Trimming removed 4 bases from V and 4 bases from J; junction bases left unmatched: 0. The sequenced CDR3 bases are TGTGCCAGCGGTCTGGGGGGGTATGCT. It codes for CASGLGGYA. The CDR3, in full, reads CASGLGGYAEQFF.

In the case of this clone: Gene names are mouse gene names. The observed sequence ends 4 residues before the CDR3 terminus, with the missing tail filled in from the germline J gene. The genes are TRBV1 and TRBJ2-4, with 10 positions matching TRBD2. This CDR3 has 15 residues. The ends lost 2 bases at V and 3 bases at J; junction bases unmatched: 2. The germline V gene has CDR1 NSQYPW and CDR2 LRSPGD (reference sequence). The sequenced CDR3 bases are TGCACCTGCAGTGCAATGACTGGGGGGCAAAAC. It codes for CTCSAMTGGQN. The CDR3 reads in full as CTCSAMTGGQNTLYF.

This clone was detected a few times. These gene names are mouse names. The CDR3 is cut off 4 residues early in the read; its end comes from the germline J gene. The same CDR3 is also encoded by other DNA sequences in this sample. The V and J genes are TRBV13-1 and TRBJ2-2, with TRBD1 matching over 7 bases. This CDR3 region has 15 residues. CDR1 and CDR2 from the germline V gene are NSHNY and SYGAGN. Germline trimming cut 2 bases from V and 2 bases from J; bases unmatched to any gene: 3. The CDR3 DNA, read in part, is TGTGCCAGCAGTGAGCCGGGACAGAACACCGGG. It encodes CASSEPGQNTG. The entire CDR3 sequence reads CASSEPGQNTGQLYF.

Details on this clone: All gene names here are mouse names. Read sequence stops 4 residues before the CDR3 end, and the germline J gene provides the missing end. The chain couples TRBV13-3 to TRBJ2-5; D gene ambiguous. Trimming stripped 3 bases from V and 0 bases from J, with 5 bases between. CDR3 length equals 13 residues. Germline V CDR1 and CDR2: NNHDY, SYVADS. This chain's CDR3 is CASSVGNQDTQYF. The part of the CDR3 DNA that was read is TGTGCCAGCAGTGTGGGTAACCAAGAC.

Remarks on this clone: Gene names denote mouse genes. The CDR3 end is not reached by the read, which stops 4 residues before it; the germline J gene fills it in. The V gene is TRBV1, the J gene TRBJ2-5; no clear D. Per the germline V gene, CDR1 is NSQYPW and CDR2 is LRSPGD (reference sequence). V lost 0 bases, J lost 3 bases, and 7 bases lay in between. The CDR3 runs to 14 residues. The sequenced CDR3 bases are TGCACCTGCAGTGCAGATGATGGGCAAGAC. Translation: CTCSADDGQD. The whole CDR3 protein reads CTCSADDGQDTQYF.

As to this clone: The genes are named according to mouse. The covered CDR3 bases are TGTGCCAGCAGCCTCACAGGGGGCGCGGGGAATTCGCCC. Amino acids: CASSLTGGAGNSP. The complete CDR3 sequence is CASSLTGGAGNSPLYF. The genes are TRBV5 and TRBJ1-6; TRBD1 agrees at 9 bases. With the read ending 3 residues before the CDR3 end, the germline J gene is used to fill in that end. TRBJ1-6 is filed as an ORF, its function uncertain. Germline CDR1 reads LGHNA; CDR2 reads YNLKQL (reference sequence). V lost 4 bases to trimming and J lost 7 bases; unmatched junction nucleotides: 8. This CDR3 comprises 16 residues.

This clone was counted between two and nine times. The genes are named according to mouse. The CDR3 is cut off 4 residues early in the read; its end comes from the germline J gene. This specimen includes other DNA sequences encoding the same CDR3. The rearrangement uses TRBV1 and TRBJ2-3; 8 bases are shared with TRBD2. Trimming took 3 bases from V and 0 from J; bases not matched to a gene: 5. The CDR3 runs to 16 residues. Germline loops: CDR1 NSQYPW, CDR2 LRSPGD (reference sequence). CDR3 in amino acids: CTCSAGGGTSAETLYF. The CDR3 bases that were read are TGCACCTGCAGTGCTGGGGGGGGGACTAGTGCAGAA.

About this clone: The gene names given are mouse names. The CDR3 end falls 4 residues outside the read, so it is completed with the germline J gene. The chain joins TRBV19 to TRBJ2-1; D gene unclear. Trimming pared 5 bases from V and 0 bases from J, leaving 9 bases between. The CDR3 is made up of 14 amino acids. Per germline, CDR1 FNHDT and CDR2 SITEND (reference sequence). The chain's CDR3 is CASRQKHNYAEQFF. CDR3 DNA, as far as it was read: TGTGCCAGCAGACAGAAACATAACTATGCT. Together with reference TRBV19 and TRBJ2-1, the CDR3 gives the full variable domain: GGIITQTPKFLIGQEGQKLTLKCQQNFNHDTMYWYRQDSGKGLRLIYYSITENDLQKGDLSEGYDASREKKSSFSLTVTSAQKNEMAVFLCASRQKHNYAEQFFGPGTRLTVL.

This clone was detected only a few times. Mouse gene names and germline throughout. The DNA ends 4 residues before the CDR3 does, and the rest of the CDR3 is filled in from the germline J gene. Other nucleotide sequences in the sample specify the same CDR3. The rearrangement uses TRBV5 and TRBJ2-7; 9 bases match TRBD2. CDR1 is LGHNA and CDR2 is YNLKQL in the germline V gene (reference sequence). After removal of 0 bases from V and 0 bases from J, the junction contained 3 bases not matched to a gene. This CDR3 spans 16 amino acids. The CDR3 is CASSQDWGGSSYEQYF. Partial CDR3 DNA: TGTGCCAGCAGCCAAGACTGGGGGGGGAGCTCCTAT.

With respect to this clone: Gene names and germline refer to mouse. The read is 4 residues too short to cover the CDR3 end, so that end is filled in from the germline J gene. The rearrangement links TRBV17 to TRBJ2-5; 7 positions agree with TRBD2. The CDR3 is made up of 15 amino acids. Germline V gene sequence: CDR1 MNHDT, CDR2 YYDKIL. The CDR3 loop is CASSRGTGGEDTQYF. CDR3 DNA, as far as it was read: TGTGCTAGCAGTAGAGGGACGGGGGGGGAAGAC.

To note about this clone: Mouse germline and gene names are used. The read ends 4 residues before the CDR3 terminus; that terminus is restored from the germline J gene. The identical CDR3 is also encoded by other nucleotide sequences in the sample. This chain joins TRBV19 and TRBJ1-1; TRBD1 matches 7 bases. Germline V gene data show CDR1 as FNHDT and CDR2 as SITEND (reference sequence). Germline trimming cut 2 bases from V and 0 bases from J; bases unmatched to any gene: 1. This CDR3 region has 14 residues. The CDR3 protein is CASSIGTANTEVFF. The CDR3 bases that were read are TGTGCCAGCAGTATCGGGACAGCAAACACA. Looking up the rest from reference TRBV19 and TRBJ1-1 gives the full variable domain: GGIITQTPKFLIGQEGQKLTLKCQQNFNHDTMYWYRQDSGKGLRLIYYSITENDLQKGDLSEGYDASREKKSSFSLTVTSAQKNEMAVFLCASSIGTANTEVFFGKGTRLTVV.

This clone has only a few counts. Gene names and germline match the mouse. The missing CDR3 end, 4 residues past where the read stops, is filled in from the germline J gene. This chain joins TRBV13-2 and TRBJ2-2, with D possibly being TRBD1 (6 bases). Germline CDR1 and CDR2: NNHNN and SYGAGS (reference sequence). V lost 3 bases, J lost 0 bases, and 9 bases lay in between. The CDR3 extends over 15 amino acids. The DNA read from the CDR3 is TGTGCCAGCGGTGGGGGACACCCAAACACCGGG. Translated: CASGGGHPNTG. The full CDR3 is CASGGGHPNTGQLYF.

About this clone itself: Germline and genes: mouse. The read terminates 4 residues ahead of where the CDR3 ends, so the germline J gene completes it. This chain links TRBV1 with TRBJ2-2, with unresolved D. The CDR3 consists of 13 residues. V was shortened by 1 base and J by 6 bases, with 6 bases between the two germline ends. Germline CDR1 and CDR2: NSQYPW and LRSPGD (reference sequence). CDR3 loop: CTCSAGVSGQLYF. The part of the CDR3 DNA that was read is TGCACCTGCAGTGCAGGGGTTTCCGGG.

Only a few counts were recorded for this clone. Gene names follow the mouse nomenclature. The sequenced fragment ends 4 residues before the CDR3 boundary, so the rest is inferred from the germline J gene. The chain carries TRBV13-1 and TRBJ1-1; maybe TRBD1 (6 bases). The V gene lost 2 bases and the J gene lost 4 bases, with 12 bases spanning the gap. The CDR3 is made up of 14 amino acids. Germline V gene data show CDR1 as NSHNY and CDR2 as SYGAGN. The CDR3 is CASSEDRRGTEVFF. CDR3 bases read: TGTGCCAGCAGTGAAGACAGGAGGGGCACA.

In the case of this clone: Gene names follow the mouse nomenclature. The read finishes 4 residues shy of the CDR3 end, and the germline J gene is used to complete it. The gene calls are TRBV5 and TRBJ2-3; 14 positions agree with TRBD2. CDR1 is LGHNA and CDR2 is YNLKQL in the germline V gene (reference sequence). The length of the CDR3 is 17 residues. The trim removed 0 bases at V and 2 bases at J, leaving 1 base unmatched. The CDR3 loop is CASSQDGTGGAAETLYF. CDR3 DNA (partial): TGTGCCAGCAGCCAAGATGGGACTGGGGGGGCTGCAGAA.

This clone has just a few counts. Germline and genes: mouse. The read falls 4 residues short of the CDR3 end, and the missing part is taken from the germline J gene. The chain is built from TRBV13-1 and TRBJ2-2; TRBD1 aligns across 7 bases. This CDR3 contains 16 residues. CDR1 and CDR2 (germline): NSHNY, SYGAGN. Trimming took 3 bases from V and 0 from J; bases not matched to a gene: 5. The CDR3 spells CASSAPTGSNTGQLYF. The part of the CDR3 DNA that was read is TGTGCCAGCAGTGCTCCGACAGGGTCAAACACCGGG.

As for this clone: Any gene name here is a mouse gene name. The read halts 4 residues ahead of the CDR3 end, with the missing end drawn from the germline J gene. The same CDR3 arises from other DNA sequences in this sample as well. This chain connects TRBV13-1 to TRBJ2-4, with TRBD1 matching 7 bases. The V gene end was trimmed by 2 bases and the J gene end by 1 base; junction bases not matched to a gene: 1. Per germline, CDR1 NSHNY and CDR2 SYGAGN. This CDR3 is 14 amino acids long. The CDR3 bases that were read are TGTGCCAGCAGTGAGCAGGGGGGTCAAAAC. It yields the protein CASSEQGGQN. The full-length CDR3 reads as CASSEQGGQNTLYF.

Points on this clone: Each gene name is a mouse one. The read comes to an end 4 residues before the CDR3 does, leaving the germline J gene to fill in the end. V is TRBV1 and J is TRBJ1-1; TRBD1 matches 12 bases. Germline V lookup: CDR1 NSQYPW, CDR2 LRSPGD (reference sequence). After removal of 2 bases from V and 2 bases from J, the junction contained 3 bases not matched to a gene. The CDR3 spans 16 residues. CDR3 DNA (partial): TGCACCTGCAGTGCATCCGGGACAGGGGGCAACACA. Its protein is CTCSASGTGGNT. The full CDR3 sequence reads CTCSASGTGGNTEVFF.

To note about this clone: Any gene name here is a mouse gene name. Coverage ceases 4 residues before the CDR3 finishes, and the germline J gene fills in the end. Other DNA sequences in this specimen translate into the identical CDR3. J is TRBJ1-2 and V is TRBV13-2; D gene ambiguous. The ends were cut back, 4 bases at V and 0 bases at J, with 7 bases in the middle. Germline CDR1 reads NNHNN; CDR2 reads SYGAGS (reference sequence). The length of the CDR3 is 13 residues. The CDR3 sequence is CASGSTTNSDYTF. CDR3 DNA, as far as it was read: TGTGCCAGCGGTTCCACAACAAACTCC.

This clone occurred a few times. Genes and germline come from the mouse. The CDR3 end falls 3 residues outside the read, so it is completed with the germline J gene. The rearrangement uses TRBV13-3 and TRBJ1-6; D is possibly TRBD1 (5 bases). TRBJ1-6 is sorted into the ORF group, with uncertain function. The CDR3 is 14 residues long. CDR1 and CDR2 from the germline V gene are NNHDY and SYVADS. The V and J ends lost 5 bases and 3 bases respectively, with 9 bases between them. Here the CDR3 reads CASRQQDYNSPLYF. The part of the CDR3 DNA that was read is TGTGCCAGCAGGCAACAGGACTATAATTCGCCC.

This clone was counted only a few times. A much larger clone lies one base from this, so it may be a read error. Gene names follow the mouse nomenclature. This CDR3 is also generated by other DNA sequences in the sample. The sequenced part of the CDR3 DNA is TGTGCCAGCGGGACATCAAACTCC. Protein product: CASGTSNS. The CDR3, in full, reads CASGTSNSDYTF. The gene calls are TRBV13-2 and TRBJ1-2; D gene ambiguous. Coverage ceases 4 residues before the CDR3 finishes, and the germline J gene fills in the end. The V and J ends lost 5 bases and 0 bases respectively, with 5 bases between them. Germline V CDR1 and CDR2: NNHNN, SYGAGS (reference sequence). The CDR3 length is 12 residues.

Only a few counts were recorded for this clone. The genes and germline here are from mouse. Read sequence stops 4 residues before the CDR3 end, and the germline J gene provides the missing end. This specimen includes other DNA sequences encoding the same CDR3. The gene calls are TRBV31 and TRBJ2-4; the D gene is possibly TRBD2 (7 bases). V was pared by 0 bases and J by 0 bases, with 10 bases between. The CDR3 has 15 amino acids. Germline CDR1 and CDR2: GKSSPN and SITVG. The CDR3 region is CAWSLGGPSQNTLYF. Partial CDR3 DNA: TGTGCCTGGAGTCTGGGGGGCCCTAGTCAAAAC.

This clone occurred a few times. The gene names here belong to mouse. The CDR3 protein is CTCGGDWGQDTQYF. The DNA read from the CDR3 is TGCACCTGCGGGGGGGACTGGGGGCAAGAC. This chain uses TRBV1 with TRBJ2-5, with 11 nucleotides matching TRBD2. The read gets to within 4 residues of the CDR3 end, and the germline J gene fills in the rest. The CDR3 contains 14 residues. V lost 8 bases, J lost 3 bases, and 4 bases stayed unmatched. The V gene's germline CDR1 is NSQYPW and CDR2 LRSPGD (reference sequence).

Regarding this clone: All gene names here are mouse names. The read ends 4 residues early relative to the CDR3; the germline J gene fills the gap. This chain connects TRBV1 to TRBJ2-5; 9 positions match TRBD1. This CDR3 contains 16 residues. Germline assignment: CDR1 NSQYPW and CDR2 LRSPGD (reference sequence). This CDR3 reads CTCSADSGTGSDTQYF. CDR3 DNA, as far as it was read: TGCACCTGCAGTGCAGATTCCGGGACAGGGAGTGAC. The complete variable domain, with remaining parts taken from reference TRBV1 and TRBJ2-5, reads VTLLEQNPRWRLVPRGQAVNLRCILKNSQYPWMSWYQQDLQKQLQWLFTLRSPGDKEVKSLPGADYLATRVTDTELRLQVANMSQGRTLYCTCSADSGTGSDTQYFGPGTRLLVL.

This clone was seen only a few times. Mouse gene names and germline throughout. The CDR3 end is not reached by the read, which stops 4 residues before it; the germline J gene fills it in. Other DNA variants within this sample encode the same CDR3. The V gene is TRBV1, the J gene TRBJ2-5, with a possible D match to TRBD1 (6 bases). The CDR3 extends over 13 amino acids. Germline V CDR1 and CDR2: NSQYPW, LRSPGD (reference sequence). Incomplete CDR3 DNA: TGCACCTGCAGTGCAGATCAGGGGGAC. Encoded protein: CTCSADQGD. The full-length CDR3 reads as CTCSADQGDTQYF.